The 4 T cell receptor beta chains presented below share a single source sample, sequenced in a study of T cell repertoires in cytomegalovirus infection. TCRdb re-called the reads through MiXCR, storing one row per CDR3 protein. The top ten clones hold 30% to 40% of a sample with 100,000 to 150,000 distinct CDR3 sequences, 20% to 30% of them seen once. These receptors' targets are unknown. The specimen sequenced was PBMCs, sequenced either directly or after in vitro stimulation (not recorded which). These receptors all stem from a human donor in good health (CMV status not recorded). Some clones in this sample may be carry-over from other donors' samples.

The rearrangement links TRBV5-1 to TRBJ2-1; 7 bases are a match to TRBD2. The junction had 4 bases not matched to a gene; V was cut back by 4 bases and J by 6 bases. Germline V CDR1 and CDR2: SGHRS, YFSETQ. The CDR3 spans 13 residues. The CDR3 DNA reads TGCGCCAGCAGCCGCCCGGGGGGCAATGAGCAGTTCTTC. This translates into CASSRPGGNEQFF.

This clonotype was detected many times. The CDR3 sequence is CASSFFGKYYEQYF. CDR3 coding DNA: TGTGCCAGCAGCTTTTTCGGAAAGTACTACGAGCAGTACTTC. The gene calls are TRBV7-2 and TRBJ2-7; no definite D call. Trimming took off 3 bases at V and 3 bases at J, with 12 bases between the two ends. The germline gives CDR1 SGHTA, CDR2 FQGNSA. The CDR3 runs 14 residues. The full variable domain, in which reference TRBV7-2 and TRBJ2-7 provide the parts outside the CDR3, is GAGVSQSPSNKVTEKGKDVELRCDPISGHTALYWYRQSLGQGLEFLIYFQGNSAPDKSGLPSDRFSAERTGGSVSTLTIQRTQQEDSAVYLCASSFFGKYYEQYFGPGTRLTVT.

The chain employs TRBV11-2 and TRBJ2-1; no clear D. Germline CDR1 and CDR2: SGHAT and FQNNGV. Trimming stripped 5 bases from V and 6 bases from J, with 11 bases between. CDR3 length equals 13 residues. The CDR3 sequence: CASSPTWANEQFF. As DNA, the CDR3 is TGTGCCAGCAGCCCGACCTGGGCCAATGAGCAGTTCTTC.

The V gene is TRBV7-9, the J gene TRBJ2-3; 12 bases line up with TRBD1. CDR3 length: 16 amino acids. Germline V gene sequence: CDR1 SEHNR, CDR2 FQNEAQ (reference sequence). J was trimmed by 5 bases and V by 1 base; bases with no gene match: 4. The DNA of the CDR3 is TGTGCCAGCAGCTTAGGGGACAGGGGGCAGGGAGATACGCAGTATTTT. Its protein is CASSLGDRGQGDTQYF.